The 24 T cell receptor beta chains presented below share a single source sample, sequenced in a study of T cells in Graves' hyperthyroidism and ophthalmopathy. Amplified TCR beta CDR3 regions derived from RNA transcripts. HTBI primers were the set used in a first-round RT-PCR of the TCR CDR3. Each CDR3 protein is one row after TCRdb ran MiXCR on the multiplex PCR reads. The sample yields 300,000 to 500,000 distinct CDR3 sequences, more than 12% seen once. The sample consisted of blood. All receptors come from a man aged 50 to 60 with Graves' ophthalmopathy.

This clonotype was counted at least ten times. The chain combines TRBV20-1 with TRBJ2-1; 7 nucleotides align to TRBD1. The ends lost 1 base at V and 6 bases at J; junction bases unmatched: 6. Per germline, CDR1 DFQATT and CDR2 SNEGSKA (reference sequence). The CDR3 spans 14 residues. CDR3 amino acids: CSARGQGPFNEQFF. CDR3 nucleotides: TGCAGTGCTAGAGGACAGGGACCTTTCAATGAGCAGTTCTTC.

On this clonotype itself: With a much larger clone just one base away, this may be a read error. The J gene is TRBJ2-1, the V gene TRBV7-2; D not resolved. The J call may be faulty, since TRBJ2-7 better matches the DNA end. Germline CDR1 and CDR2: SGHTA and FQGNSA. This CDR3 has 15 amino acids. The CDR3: CASSSARSSYNEQYF. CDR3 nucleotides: TGTGCCAGCAGCTCCGCCAGGAGCTCCTACAATGAGCAGTACTTC.

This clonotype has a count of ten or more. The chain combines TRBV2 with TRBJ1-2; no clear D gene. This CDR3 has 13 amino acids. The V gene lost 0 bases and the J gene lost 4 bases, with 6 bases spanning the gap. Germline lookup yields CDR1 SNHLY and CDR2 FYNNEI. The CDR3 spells CASSEAVGYGYTF. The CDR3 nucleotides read TGTGCCAGCAGTGAAGCGGTAGGCTATGGCTACACCTTC.

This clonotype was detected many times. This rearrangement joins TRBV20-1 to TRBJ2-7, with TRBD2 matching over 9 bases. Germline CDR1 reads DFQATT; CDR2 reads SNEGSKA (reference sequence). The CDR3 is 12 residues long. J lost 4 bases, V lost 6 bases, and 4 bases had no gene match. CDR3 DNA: TGCAGTGCCCGACTAGCGGCTTACGAGCAGTACTTC. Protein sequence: CSARLAAYEQYF.

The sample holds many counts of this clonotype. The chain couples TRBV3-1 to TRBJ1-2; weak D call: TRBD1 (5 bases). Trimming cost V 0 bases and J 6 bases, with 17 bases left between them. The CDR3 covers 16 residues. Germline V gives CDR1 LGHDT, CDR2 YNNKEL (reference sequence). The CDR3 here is CASSQDRDLRPDGYTF. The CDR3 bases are TGTGCCAGCAGCCAAGATCGGGACCTGAGGCCTGATGGCTACACCTTC.

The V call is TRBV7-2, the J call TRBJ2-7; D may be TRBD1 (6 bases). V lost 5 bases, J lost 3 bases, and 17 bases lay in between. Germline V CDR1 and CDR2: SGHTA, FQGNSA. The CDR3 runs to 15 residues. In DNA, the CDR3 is TGTGCCAGCAGCCAAACTCCAGGGGTAAGCTACGAGCAGTACTTC. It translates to CASSQTPGVSYEQYF.

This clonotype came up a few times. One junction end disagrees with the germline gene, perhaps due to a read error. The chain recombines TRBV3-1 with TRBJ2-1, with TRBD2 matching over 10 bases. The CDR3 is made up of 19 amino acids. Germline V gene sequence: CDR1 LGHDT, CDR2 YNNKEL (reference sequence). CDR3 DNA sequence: TGTGCCAGCAGCCACAGCGGGAGGGTTTCGGGGATAGCCTACAGTGAGCAGTTCTTC. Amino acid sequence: CASSHSGRVSGIAYSEQFF.

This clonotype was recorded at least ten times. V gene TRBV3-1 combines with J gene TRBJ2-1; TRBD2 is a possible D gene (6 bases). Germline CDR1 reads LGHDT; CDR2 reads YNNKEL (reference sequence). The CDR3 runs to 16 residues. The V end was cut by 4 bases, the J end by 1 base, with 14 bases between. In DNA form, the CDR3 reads TGTGCCAGCAGCCGGGGGACTGGCCTTTCCTACAATGAGCAGTTCTTC. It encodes CASSRGTGLSYNEQFF.

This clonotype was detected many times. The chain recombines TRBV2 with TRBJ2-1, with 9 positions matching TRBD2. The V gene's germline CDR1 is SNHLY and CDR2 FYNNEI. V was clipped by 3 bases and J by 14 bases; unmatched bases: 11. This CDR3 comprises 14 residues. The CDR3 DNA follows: TGTGCCAGCAGTGAGGTGGCGGGAGGGCCTTTTGAGTTCTTC. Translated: CASSEVAGGPFEFF. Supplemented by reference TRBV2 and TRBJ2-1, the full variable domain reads EPEVTQTPSHQVTQMGQEVILRCVPISNHLYFYWYRQILGQKVEFLVSFYNNEISEKSEIFDDQFSVERPDGSNFTLKIRSTKLEDSAMYFCASSEVAGGPFEFFGPGTRLTVL.

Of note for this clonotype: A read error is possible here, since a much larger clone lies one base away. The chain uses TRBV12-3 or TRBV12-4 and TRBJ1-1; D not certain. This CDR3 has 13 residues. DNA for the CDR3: TGTGCCAGCAGTTTTGAGAGGAACACTGAAGCTCTCTTT. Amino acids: CASSFERNTEALF.

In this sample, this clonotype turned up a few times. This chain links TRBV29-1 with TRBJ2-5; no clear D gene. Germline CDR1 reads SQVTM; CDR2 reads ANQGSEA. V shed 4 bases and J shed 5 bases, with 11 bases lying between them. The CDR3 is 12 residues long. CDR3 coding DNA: TGCAGCGTTGGGGTTGTCGGGGAGACCCAGTACTTC. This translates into CSVGVVGETQYF.

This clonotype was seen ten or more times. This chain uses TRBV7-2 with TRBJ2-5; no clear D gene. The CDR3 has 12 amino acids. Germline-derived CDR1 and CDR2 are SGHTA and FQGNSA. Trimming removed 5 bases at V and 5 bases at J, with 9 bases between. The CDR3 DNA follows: TGTGCCAGCAGCCCTGCGTTGGAGACCCAGTACTTC. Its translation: CASSPALETQYF.

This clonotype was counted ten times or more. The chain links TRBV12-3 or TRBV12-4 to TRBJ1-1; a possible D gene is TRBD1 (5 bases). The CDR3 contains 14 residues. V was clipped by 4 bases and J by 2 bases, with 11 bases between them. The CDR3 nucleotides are TGTGCCAGCAGTTCGGGGACGGATAACACTGAAGCTTTCTTT. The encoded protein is CASSSGTDNTEAFF.

CDR3 in DNA: TGTGCCAGCAGCCACGGGTCCGGAGTTATCACCGGGGAGCTGTTTTTT. It is translated as CASSHGSGVITGELFF. The gene calls are TRBV12-3 or TRBV12-4 and TRBJ2-2; D gene uncertain. The CDR3 loop spans 16 amino acids. Trimming removed 6 bases from V and 4 bases from J, with 18 bases in between.

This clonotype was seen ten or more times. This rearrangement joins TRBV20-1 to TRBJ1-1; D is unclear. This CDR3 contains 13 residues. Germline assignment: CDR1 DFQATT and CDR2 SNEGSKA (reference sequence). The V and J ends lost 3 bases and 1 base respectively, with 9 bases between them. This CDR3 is CSASRGANTEAFF. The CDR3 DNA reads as TGCAGTGCTAGTCGAGGTGCGAACACTGAAGCTTTCTTT.

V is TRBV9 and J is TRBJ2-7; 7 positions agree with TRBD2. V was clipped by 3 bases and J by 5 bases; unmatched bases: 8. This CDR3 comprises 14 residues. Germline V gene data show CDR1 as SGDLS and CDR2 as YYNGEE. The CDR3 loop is CASSARGGLNEQYF. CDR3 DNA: TGTGCCAGCAGCGCCCGGGGAGGGCTCAACGAGCAGTACTTC.

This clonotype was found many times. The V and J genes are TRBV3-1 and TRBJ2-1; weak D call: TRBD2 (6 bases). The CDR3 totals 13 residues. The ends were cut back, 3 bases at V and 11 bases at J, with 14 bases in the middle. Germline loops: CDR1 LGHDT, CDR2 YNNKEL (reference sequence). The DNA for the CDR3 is TGTGCCAGCAGCCAGAGTAGCGGACCTAAGCAGTTCTTC. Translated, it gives CASSQSSGPKQFF.

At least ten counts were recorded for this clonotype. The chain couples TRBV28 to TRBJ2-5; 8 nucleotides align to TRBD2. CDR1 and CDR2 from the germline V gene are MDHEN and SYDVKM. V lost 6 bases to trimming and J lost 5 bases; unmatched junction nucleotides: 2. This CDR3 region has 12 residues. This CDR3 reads CASSSGGETQYF. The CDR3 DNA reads TGTGCCAGCAGCTCGGGAGGGGAGACCCAGTACTTC.

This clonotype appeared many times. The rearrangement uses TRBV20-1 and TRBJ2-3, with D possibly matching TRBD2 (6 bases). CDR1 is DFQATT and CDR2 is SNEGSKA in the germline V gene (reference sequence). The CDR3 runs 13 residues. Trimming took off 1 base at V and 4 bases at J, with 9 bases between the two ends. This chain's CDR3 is CSARAGVPDTQYF. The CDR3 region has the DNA TGCAGTGCTAGAGCGGGAGTCCCAGATACGCAGTATTTT.

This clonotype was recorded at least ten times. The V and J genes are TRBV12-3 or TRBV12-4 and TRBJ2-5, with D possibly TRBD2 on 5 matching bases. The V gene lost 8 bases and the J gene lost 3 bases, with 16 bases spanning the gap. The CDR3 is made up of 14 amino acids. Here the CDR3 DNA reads TGTGCCAGCTGGGCTTCTGGGCGGGAAGAGACCCAGTACTTC. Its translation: CASWASGREETQYF.

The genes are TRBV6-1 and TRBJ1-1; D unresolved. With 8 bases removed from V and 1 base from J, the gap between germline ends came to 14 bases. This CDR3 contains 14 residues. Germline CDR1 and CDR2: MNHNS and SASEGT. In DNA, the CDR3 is TGTGCCAGCGGGGAGGGCGCAGGGAACACTGAAGCTTTCTTT. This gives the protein CASGEGAGNTEAFF.

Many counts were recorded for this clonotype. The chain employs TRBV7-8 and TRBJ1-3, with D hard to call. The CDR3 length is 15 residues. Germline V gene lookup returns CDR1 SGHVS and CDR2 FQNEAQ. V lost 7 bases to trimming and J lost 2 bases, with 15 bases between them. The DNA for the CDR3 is TGTGCCAGCACCGAATCACCATTCACTGGAAACACCATATATTTT. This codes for CASTESPFTGNTIYF.

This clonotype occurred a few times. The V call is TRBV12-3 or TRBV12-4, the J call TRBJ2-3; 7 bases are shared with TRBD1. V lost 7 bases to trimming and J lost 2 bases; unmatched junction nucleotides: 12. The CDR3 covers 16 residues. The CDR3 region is CASKTRGRAYTDTQYF. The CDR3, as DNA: TGTGCCAGCAAAACGAGGGGGCGTGCATACACAGATACGCAGTATTTT.

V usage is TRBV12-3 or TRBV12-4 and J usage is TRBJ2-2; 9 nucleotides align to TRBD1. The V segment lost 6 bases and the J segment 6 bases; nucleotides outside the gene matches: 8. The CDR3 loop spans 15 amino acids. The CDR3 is CASRTTGGSAGELFF. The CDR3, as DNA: TGTGCCAGCAGAACAACAGGGGGCTCTGCCGGGGAGCTGTTTTTT.